Below, 32 T cell receptor beta chains from the same sample are listed, as sequenced in a study of identical twins. TCRdb re-called the 5' RACE reads with MiXCR, one entry per CDR3 protein. The data hold some 1,600,000 distinct CDR3 sequences, with around 29% observed a single time. The sample was cord blood. The receptors originated from a newborn girl in good health.

This clonotype was picked up a small number of times. The chain recombines TRBV20-1 with TRBJ1-5; 7 nucleotides agree with TRBD1. V lost 5 bases to trimming and J lost 1 base; unmatched junction nucleotides: 5. The CDR3 loop spans 14 amino acids. Germline loops: CDR1 DFQATT, CDR2 SNEGSKA (reference sequence). The CDR3 is CSAAGGGSNQPQHF. The CDR3 DNA is TGCAGTGCTGCTGGAGGGGGCAGCAATCAGCCCCAGCATTTT.

V and J are TRBV5-1 and TRBJ2-7, with 9 bases lining up with TRBD1. CDR3 length: 15 residues. Per the germline V gene, CDR1 is SGHRS and CDR2 is YFSETQ. V dropped 5 bases and J dropped 3; count of bases not matched to a gene: 9. The CDR3 region has the DNA TGCGCCAGCAGAACCGGGACAGGGAGACTCTACGAGCAGTACTTC. This gives the protein CASRTGTGRLYEQYF.

This clonotype was detected many times. The junction does not match germline at one end; this may be a read error. The V call is TRBV5-1, the J call TRBJ2-3, with 10 bases lining up with TRBD2. This CDR3 is built from 16 residues. From germline, CDR1 is SGHRS and CDR2 YFSETQ. The CDR3 loop reads CASSLGLADSTDTQYF. The CDR3 DNA follows: TGTGCCAGCAGCTTAGGACTAGCGGACAGCACAGATACGCAGTATTTT. Full variable domain (outside the CDR3, taken from reference TRBV5-1 and TRBJ2-3): KAGVTQTPRYLIKTRGQQVTLSCSPISGHRSVSWYQQTPGQGLQFLFEYFSETQRNKGNFPGRFSGRQFSNSRSEMNVSTLELGDSALYLCASSLGLADSTDTQYFGPGTRLTVL.

This clonotype was picked up a small number of times. V usage is TRBV4-2 and J usage is TRBJ2-1; 8 nucleotides line up with TRBD2. The trim removed 4 bases at V and 4 bases at J, leaving 6 bases unmatched. The germline V gene encodes CDR1 LGHNA and CDR2 YNFKEQ. This CDR3 comprises 15 residues. The CDR3, as DNA: TGTGCCAGCAGCCCGACGGGGGGGCTTTACAATGAGCAGTTCTTC. It yields the protein CASSPTGGLYNEQFF.

CDR3 sequence (DNA): TGTGCCAGCAGCCAAGTAGCGGGGCATACAGATACGCAGTATTTT. Translated, it gives CASSQVAGHTDTQYF. The rearrangement links TRBV3-1 to TRBJ2-3; 8 bases map to TRBD2. This CDR3 comprises 15 residues. The V segment lost 1 base and the J segment 3 bases; nucleotides outside the gene matches: 3. Germline V gene sequence: CDR1 LGHDT, CDR2 YNNKEL (reference sequence).

This clonotype has just a few counts. The chain joins TRBV29-1 to TRBJ2-4; no clear D gene. Trimming removed 4 bases at V and 0 bases at J, with 19 bases between. Germline V gene sequence: CDR1 SQVTM, CDR2 ANQGSEA. The CDR3 is made up of 17 amino acids. The CDR3 DNA is TGCAGCGTTGTCACCCCCGAGACCCATCTAGCCAAAAACATTCAGTACTTC. Translating it yields CSVVTPETHLAKNIQYF.

V is TRBV2 and J is TRBJ2-5, with D maybe TRBD1 (7 bases). In germline, CDR1 is SNHLY, CDR2 FYNNEI. The CDR3 sequence is 12 residues long. Between the trimmed V and J ends, which lost 8 bases and 11 bases, there was a span of 18 bases. The CDR3, as DNA: TGTGCCAGCCCAGGGGGGCACAATGAGCAGTACTTC. Translating gives CASPGGHNEQYF.

V is TRBV3-1 and J is TRBJ2-7; tentatively, D is TRBD2 (5 bases). The CDR3 loop spans 15 amino acids. Germline V CDR1 and CDR2: LGHDT, YNNKEL (reference sequence). Deletions cut 3 bases from V and 7 bases from J, with 19 bases between. CDR3 sequence: CASSQIGGRYNEQYF. CDR3 nucleotides: TGTGCCAGCAGCCAGATTGGCGGGCGCTACAATGAGCAGTACTTC.

This clonotype was recorded a few times. This chain uses TRBV27 with TRBJ2-7; no definite D call. V was trimmed by 3 bases and J by 4 bases, leaving 10 bases between them. The CDR3 contains 13 residues. CDR1 is MNHEY, CDR2 SMNVEV, per germline (reference sequence). The CDR3: CASSFNELYEQYF. The CDR3 coding sequence is TGTGCCAGCAGTTTCAACGAACTTTACGAGCAGTACTTC.

In this sample, this clonotype turned up a few times. V is TRBV7-2 and J is TRBJ2-5, with D maybe TRBD2 (5 bases). Germline V gene data show CDR1 as SGHTA and CDR2 as FQGNSA. The germline V and J ends were trimmed by 0 bases and 3 bases, with 14 bases remaining between them. CDR3 size: 16 residues. CDR3 protein: CASSLARTLVEETQYF. The CDR3 region has the DNA TGTGCCAGCAGCTTAGCGCGTACACTAGTGGAAGAGACCCAGTACTTC.

This chain joins TRBV20-1 and TRBJ1-2; 12 bases fit TRBD1. Germline assignment: CDR1 DFQATT and CDR2 SNEGSKA (reference sequence). V lost 1 base to trimming and J lost 5 bases; unmatched junction nucleotides: 5. The length of the CDR3 is 15 residues. The CDR3 nucleotides read TGCAGTGCTAGAGGAGGGACAGGGGGCCGGTATGGCTACACCTTC. This codes for CSARGGTGGRYGYTF.

CDR3 sequence reads: CASSSRSGYTF. The CDR3 region has the DNA TGTGCCAGCAGTTCCCGGTCAGGCTACACCTTC. The rearrangement links TRBV27 to TRBJ1-2; D remains ambiguous. The germline V gene encodes CDR1 MNHEY and CDR2 SMNVEV (reference sequence). The CDR3 sequence is 11 residues long. Trimming shortened V by 4 bases and J by 8 bases, and 8 bases separated the two germline ends.

The chain has TRBV5-1 and TRBJ1-2; D uncertain. Trimming left V 0 bases short and J 8 bases short, with 11 bases between. CDR3 length equals 13 residues. The V gene's germline CDR1 is SGHRS and CDR2 YFSETQ. The CDR3 is CASSLAGWGGYTF. The CDR3 region has the DNA TGCGCCAGCAGCTTGGCTGGATGGGGAGGCTACACCTTC.

V usage is TRBV4-2 and J usage is TRBJ1-4, with D possibly being TRBD1 (5 bases). Trimming removed 4 bases from V and 3 bases from J, with 18 bases in between. The CDR3 totals 17 residues. CDR1 and CDR2 from the germline V gene are LGHNA and YNFKEQ. The DNA of the CDR3 is TGTGCCAGCAGCCCATTCATGCGGGACCGAGCTAATGAAAAACTGTTTTTT. The encoded protein is CASSPFMRDRANEKLFF.

The rearrangement links TRBV3-1 to TRBJ1-1; weak D call: TRBD1 (6 bases). Per the germline V gene, CDR1 is LGHDT and CDR2 is YNNKEL (reference sequence). The CDR3 spans 15 residues. V was clipped by 4 bases and J by 0 bases, with 12 bases between them. The CDR3 region is CASSLTGRVNTEAFF. CDR3 bases: TGTGCCAGCAGCCTCACAGGGAGGGTGAACACTGAAGCTTTCTTT.

V usage is TRBV20-1 and J usage is TRBJ2-2; TRBD2 matches 7 bases. The trim removed 5 bases at V and 3 bases at J, leaving 9 bases unmatched. The CDR3 has 15 amino acids. Germline V CDR1 and CDR2: DFQATT, SNEGSKA (reference sequence). Here the CDR3 reads CSAQGGGYYTGELFF. CDR3 nucleotide sequence: TGCAGTGCTCAGGGCGGGGGATATTACACCGGGGAGCTGTTTTTT.

The rearrangement joins TRBV7-9 to TRBJ2-7; TRBD2 might be the D (6 bases). Germline loops: CDR1 SEHNR, CDR2 FQNEAQ (reference sequence). Trimming left V 1 base short and J 4 bases short, with 14 bases between. The CDR3 is 15 residues long. The CDR3 here is CASSLVGGTLYEQYF. The CDR3 DNA reads TGTGCCAGCAGCTTAGTGGGGGGAACCCTGTACGAGCAGTACTTC.

V usage is TRBV12-5 and J usage is TRBJ1-2, with TRBD1 identical over 7 bases. Trimming took 0 bases from V and 7 from J; bases not matched to a gene: 23. Germline CDR1 reads LGHNT; CDR2 reads FRNRAP. This CDR3 contains 20 residues. CDR3 sequence (DNA): TGTGCTAGTGGTTTGGTACCTACTGGAACAGGGGTAGGGCCCTACTGTGGCTACACCTTC. Its translation: CASGLVPTGTGVGPYCGYTF.

J is TRBJ1-4 and V is TRBV20-1, with D possibly matching TRBD1 (6 bases). Between the trimmed V and J ends, which lost 2 bases and 7 bases, there was a span of 17 bases. Per the germline V gene, CDR1 is DFQATT and CDR2 is SNEGSKA (reference sequence). The CDR3 totals 15 residues. The CDR3 is CSARTYREGGEKLFF. In DNA, the CDR3 is TGCAGTGCTAGAACCTACAGGGAAGGGGGTGAAAAACTGTTTTTT.

This clonotype was observed many times. V and J are TRBV29-1 and TRBJ2-7; TRBD2 agrees at 9 bases. The CDR3 covers 15 residues. After removal of 3 bases from V and 3 bases from J, the junction contained 9 bases not matched to a gene. The germline CDR1 and CDR2 sequences are SQVTM and ANQGSEA. The CDR3 DNA is TGCAGCGTTGAGGCCTATAGCGGGAGACACTACGAGCAGTACTTC. This sequence encodes CSVEAYSGRHYEQYF.

This clonotype was detected only a few times. The chain uses TRBV12-3 or TRBV12-4 and TRBJ2-1; TRBD2 aligns across 12 bases. The ends lost 2 bases at V and 5 bases at J; junction bases unmatched: 4. The CDR3 is 16 residues long. The CDR3 protein is CASSLLAGGRHNEQFF. CDR3 DNA: TGTGCCAGCAGTTTACTAGCGGGGGGGCGTCACAATGAGCAGTTCTTC.

This clonotype was detected a few times. J is TRBJ1-1 and V is TRBV5-6; 7 nucleotides align to TRBD1. V lost 4 bases and J lost 5; bases outside the gene matches: 8. CDR1 is SGHDT and CDR2 is YYEEEE in the germline V gene. The CDR3 loop spans 14 amino acids. Here the CDR3 reads CASSETGRTTEAFF. The CDR3 DNA follows: TGTGCCAGCAGCGAGACAGGGAGAACGACTGAAGCTTTCTTT. The full variable domain, in which reference TRBV5-6 and TRBJ1-1 provide the parts outside the CDR3, is DAGVTQSPTHLIKTRGQQVTLRCSPKSGHDTVSWYQQALGQGPQFIFQYYEEEERQRGNFPDRFSGHQFPNYSSELNVNALLLGDSALYLCASSETGRTTEAFFGQGTRLTVV.

The sample holds one count of this clonotype. V and J are TRBV3-1 and TRBJ2-1; D unresolved. V lost 1 base and J lost 13, with 20 bases in between. Per the germline V gene, CDR1 is LGHDT and CDR2 is YNNKEL (reference sequence). The length of the CDR3 is 15 residues. In DNA, the CDR3 is TGTGCCAGCAGCCAAGTCCGACAAATGGAAGAGACCCAGTTCTTC. This codes for CASSQVRQMEETQFF.

This clonotype was recorded a few times. This sequence joins TRBV2 and TRBJ2-7, with 9 bases lining up with TRBD1. CDR3 length: 13 amino acids. V lost 7 bases, J lost 1 base, and 2 bases stayed unmatched. The germline CDR1 and CDR2 sequences are SNHLY and FYNNEI. The CDR3 sequence is CASMGTGSYEQYF. DNA for the CDR3: TGTGCCAGCATGGGGACAGGGTCCTACGAGCAGTACTTC.

With respect to this clonotype: At one end the junction does not follow the germline gene, possibly because of a read error. The rearrangement joins TRBV3-1 to TRBJ1-2; 9 positions agree with TRBD1. CDR1 and CDR2 (germline): LGHDT, YNNKEL (reference sequence). The CDR3 contains 16 residues. Here the CDR3 DNA reads TGTGCCAGCAGAAAGACCGGGACAGGGTATGACTATGGCAACACCTTC. It encodes CASRKTGTGYDYGNTF.

This clonotype was observed a few times. The gene calls are TRBV28 and TRBJ2-1, with 11 bases matching TRBD2. V trimming: 6 bases; J trimming: 2 bases; junction bases outside the gene matches: 3. CDR3 length equals 15 residues. The germline gives CDR1 MDHEN, CDR2 SYDVKM. CDR3 sequence (DNA): TGTGCCAGCAGGGGTAGCGGGAGGGCCTACAATGAGCAGTTCTTC. Amino acids: CASRGSGRAYNEQFF. The complete variable domain, with remaining parts taken from reference TRBV28 and TRBJ2-1, reads DVKVTQSSRYLVKRTGEKVFLECVQDMDHENMFWYRQDPGLGLRLIYFSYDVKMKEKGDIPEGYSVSREKKERFSLILESASTNQTSMYLCASRGSGRAYNEQFFGPGTRLTVL.

This clonotype was counted only a few times. The chain employs TRBV27 and TRBJ2-3, with 10 nucleotides matching TRBD2. The CDR3 contains 16 residues. Germline-derived CDR1 and CDR2 are MNHEY and SMNVEV (reference sequence). Trimming at V came to 5 bases and at J to 6 bases, leaving 11 bases not matched to a gene. CDR3 amino acids: CASSGRQSGRADTQYF. Here the CDR3 DNA reads TGTGCCAGCAGTGGTCGGCAAAGCGGGAGGGCGGATACGCAGTATTTT.

The chain is built from TRBV28 and TRBJ2-7; 8 bases map to TRBD2. This CDR3 has 18 amino acids. V shed 1 base, J shed 7 bases, and the junction held 18 bases outside the gene matches. Germline CDR1 is MDHEN and CDR2 is SYDVKM. The CDR3 protein is CASSLLVGGLEIHNEQYF. In DNA, the CDR3 is TGTGCCAGCAGTTTATTGGTGGGGGGACTAGAAATTCACAATGAGCAGTACTTC.

This chain uses TRBV5-1 with TRBJ2-3; 9 bases line up with TRBD2. V was clipped by 2 bases and J by 2 bases; unmatched bases: 6. The CDR3 is 16 amino acids. Germline loops: CDR1 SGHRS, CDR2 YFSETQ. This CDR3 is CASSFLWTSATDTQYF. The CDR3 DNA is TGCGCCAGCAGCTTTTTGTGGACTAGCGCCACAGATACGCAGTATTTT.

The chain links TRBV27 to TRBJ2-3, with D possibly called TRBD1 or TRBD2 (5 bases each). The CDR3 consists of 13 residues. V was shortened by 11 bases and J by 4 bases, with 16 bases between the two germline ends. Per germline, CDR1 MNHEY and CDR2 SMNVEV (reference sequence). In nucleotides, the CDR3 is TGTGCCGCAACGAGGGGTGGGGCAGATACGCAGTATTTT. Amino acid sequence: CAATRGGADTQYF.

This clonotype was observed a few times. V and J are TRBV10-3 and TRBJ2-7, with 7 positions matching TRBD1. The junction had 9 bases not matched to a gene; V was cut back by 2 bases and J by 2 bases. Germline V lookup: CDR1 ENHRY, CDR2 SYGVKD. CDR3 length: 16 amino acids. The chain's CDR3 is CAISEPKDRAPYEQYF. CDR3 bases: TGTGCCATCAGTGAGCCCAAAGACAGGGCCCCCTACGAGCAGTACTTC.

This clonotype was observed many times. This chain uses TRBV4-2 with TRBJ2-5, with D tentatively TRBD2 (5 bases). The CDR3 is made up of 16 amino acids. The germline gives CDR1 LGHNA, CDR2 YNFKEQ. Trimming stripped 0 bases from V and 2 bases from J, with 13 bases between. CDR3 nucleotides: TGTGCCAGCAGCCAAGAATGGACTGGCAGTCAAGAGACCCAGTACTTC. It specifies CASSQEWTGSQETQYF.